This TCR beta chain was captured in a study of T cell changes during pregnancy in multiple sclerosis. Germline lookup yields CDR1 SGDLS and CDR2 YYNGEE. CDR3 length: 14 amino acids. The V segment lost 5 bases and the J segment 2 bases; nucleotides outside the gene matches: 5. Only in-frame clones appear in the TCRdb table, and some are missing; sequencing was by immunoSEQ multiplex PCR. The sample includes 70,000 or so clones, around 92% of them seen just once. This chain joins TRBV9 and TRBJ2-3; 7 bases are a match to TRBD2. The TCR sequence derives from a female donor in good health, enrolled as a control in a pregnancy study. The source material was peripheral blood, sampled in the third trimester of pregnancy. This CDR3 reads CASSLLASTDTQYF. CDR3 nucleotide sequence: TGTGCCAGCAGTCTACTAGCGTCCACAGATACGCAGTATTTT.